Given below is one TCR beta chain in context. No antigen is known for it. Nothing much larger sits one base from this clone, and base qualities are not available. Reading the germline V gene gives CDR1 LGHNA and CDR2 YSLEER. Including cysteine and phenylalanine, the CDR3 has 16 amino acids. CDR3 DNA is the only sequence kept; it has 48 bases, read in frame from the first base. Ends trimmed: V by 1 base, J by 3 bases; bases unmatched to a gene: 9. The data belong to a study of cytomegalovirus exposure and HLA in healthy donors (dated by TCRdb to the late 2010s). Study-level background: In an earlier analysis of around 540 of the donors, roughly 300 Gb of sequence data and some 120 million unique TCR beta sequences from 180 million or so T cells were reported. An early release that covered several hundred HLA-typed donors contained approximately 300 gigabases of sequencing data and roughly 84 million unique TCR sequences. Among the roughly 430 genotyped donors, approximately 82% belonged to the genetic ancestry cluster associated with self-reported Caucasian donors. The aim of the study was to test whether cataloging public T cell receptors could identify signatures of past pathogen exposure. The study used immunosequencing to profile the T cell repertoires of under 700 subjects and linked those repertoires to cytomegalovirus serostatus. In addition to the first cohort of roughly 670 subjects, a separate validation cohort of some 120 different subjects was used. To predict cytomegalovirus infection status, the study combined high-throughput TCR immunosequencing, statistical association of individual TCRs with disease status, and machine learning. To study patterns of TCR occurrence, a later analysis re-analyzed previously published TCR beta repertoires from hundreds of donors and added high-resolution HLA genotyping. The later analysis used no new phenotypic data to find candidate immune exposures, relying instead on TCR beta sequences and their occurrence across donors. In an earlier analysis of roughly 580 of the donors, high-throughput TCR beta sequencing was used to judge whether each TCR beta V gene segment behaved as functional or pseudogenic. Donor age, sex, ethnicity and CMV serostatus were collected together with the repertoire data. Genome-wide SNP genotypes for about 65% of the roughly 670 donors were used in a later genetic analysis, which treated that subset as a discovery cohort. Every discovery cohort repertoire had been produced on one sequencing platform. HLA typing included class I and class II loci at four-digit resolution. The number of typed donors differed by locus: about 620-640 for A, B, C, DRB1 and DQB1; 500 to 550 for DQA1; 606 for DPA1; and roughly 490 for DPB1. A few DR-DQ haplotypes were treated as single units for association and clustering because of strong linkage in the cohort. On average, roughly 200,000 unique TCR beta nucleotide sequences were sequenced per donor among fewer than 500 genotyped donors of the cohort, with 15% to 20% of those sequences being non-productive. General findings and caveats noted by the study authors: According to a later analysis, TCR association rates differed among HLA loci, with DRB1 alleles showing the most associated TCRs and HLA-C alleles showing the fewest. A later genetic analysis associated a missense DCLRE1C variant with V-gene and J-gene trimming of TCR beta chains, and an independent cohort replicated the association. Several of the top co-occurrence clusters appeared to be linked to parvovirus B19, influenza, CMV and Epstein-Barr virus, according to a later analysis. Immune exposure information for the cohort was limited to CMV serostatus. Correlated functional status among segregating V segments might be attributable to linkage disequilibrium, but an unknown experimental factor could not be ruled out. The classifier was reported to diagnose cytomegalovirus status with high specificity and sensitivity in both the original and validation cohorts. In a later analysis, HLA-associated TCR beta chains showed more clonal expansion and lower generation probabilities than non-associated chains that were equally common. Some IMGT-functional V segments, including TRBV6-2 and TRBV6-3, could not be distinguished by the 87-base-pair reads and were therefore excluded. Specific HLA alleles were associated with over 15,000 TCR beta sequences at a false discovery rate of 0.05 in a later analysis. The cohort was sequenced for TCR beta chains only, and without alpha or paired-chain data the features that could be detected were limited. A cluster of highly shared sequence variants was judged likely to be a technical artifact of the sequencing pipeline. In a later analysis, most CMV-associated TCR beta chains were found to appear HLA-restricted, with HLA associations seemingly driven largely by CMV exposure. An earlier analysis of some 590 of the donors showed that most TCR beta V segments appeared in productive rearrangements either about 87% or about 30% of the time, which broadly matched IMGT annotations. In vitro tests confirmed that a few of the cytomegalovirus-associated TCR beta chains recognize cytomegalovirus antigens. Strong co-occurrence of HLA alleles, especially DR and DQ, made assigning TCR associations to individual alleles difficult. Roughly uniform sequencing depth across donors was assumed in presence/absence analyses, although this assumption may not hold. Because counts were too low, seventeen rarely observed V segments, including chromosome 9 orphons, were left out of the earlier analysis of about 620 of the donors. In the study, 150 to 200 TCR beta chains were listed as associated with cytomegalovirus. Compared with the roughly 670-donor mean, donors in an Asian-associated ancestry cluster had fewer N-insertions in productive TCRs, according to a later genetic analysis. It was suggested by the authors that the approach could potentially be generalized to other disease states and immunological phenotypes. Most TCR sequences were observed very rarely across donors, whereas some public TCRs were present in many individuals. HLA typing was unavailable for some donors at each locus, so association tests used only the typed subset. A further reported finding was that TCR beta sequences accurately predicted the HLA-A and HLA-B alleles for most subjects in the first cohort.

Library prep was done by the immunoSEQ multiplex PCR assay. For the multiplex PCR, a mixture combining 60 forward primers for TCR Vbeta segments and 13 reverse primers for TCR Jbeta segments was used. The CDR3 region of rearranged TCR beta genes was amplified from genomic DNA with a multiplex PCR assay. On the Illumina HiSeq System, the amplified TCR beta libraries were sequenced as 87-base-pair reads. Concerning the study's data processing: A later analysis tallied some 79 million unique TCR beta chains across the approximately 670 repertoires, and about 10 million of those chains were shared by two or more donors. A nearest-neighbor algorithm error-corrected the raw reads and collapsed the reads into unique sequences, merging closely related sequences to remove PCR and sequencing errors. CDR3 sequences were aligned to IMGT reference sequences to assign V, D and J gene segments. For a sequence to be retained, a match of at least six nucleotides was required to both a V gene segment and a J gene segment. Rearrangements were called productive when the CDR3 lacked stop codons and stayed in frame with V and J; all others were non-productive. Following IMGT convention, CDR3 was defined as the stretch from the second conserved V-encoded cysteine up to the conserved J-encoded phenylalanine. The earlier analysis of 500 to 650 of the donors excluded any sequence lacking an unambiguous match to a single V gene segment. In an earlier analysis of some 590 of the donors, a V segment was called functional when productive rearrangements were above 56.7%, and segregating when the standard deviation between donors exceeded 5%. A statistical classification framework was built for diagnosing cytomegalovirus status from the catalog of TCR beta chain sequences. A later analysis assigned V and J genes by comparing TCR nucleotide sequences with IMGT/GENE-DB human TR gene sequences. A later analysis assigned CDR3 sequences and most-parsimonious VDJ recombination scenarios with the TCRdist pipeline. In a later analysis, each TCR beta chain was defined by its CDR3 amino acid sequence together with its V-gene family, and reads without a unique V-gene family were excluded. As a way to deal with suspected cross-contamination and a sequencing artifact, a later analysis dropped 500 to 700 nucleotide sequences that were highly shared and had low generation probability. For each public chain, a later analysis derived a clonal expansion index from normalized ranks of inferred template counts within each repertoire. In a later analysis, generation probabilities were computed using a VDJ recombination model fitted to out-of-frame rearrangements, and the results were checked against IGoR. In a later analysis, hypergeometric tests were used to score TCR-TCR, TCR-HLA and TCR-CMV co-occurrence, with a repertoire-size bias correction applied to TCR pairs. A later analysis estimated false discovery rates by permuting HLA or CMV assignments 20 times. In a later analysis, co-occurring TCRs were grouped using DBSCAN, with TCRdist sequence similarity added in when clustering inside HLA-allele-positive subsets. Repertoires with fewer than 30,000 or more than 120,000 public chains, plus five repertoires with anomalous nucleotide sharing, were excluded from co-occurrence clustering. The clones in this table, taken by TCRdb from immuneACCESS, are in-frame only. Not every clone is retained; where verified, under half of the shortfall comes from an unresolved V gene, and the cause of the rest is unknown. The V and J calls and clone size come from that table; D and trimming were worked out from the DNA. This sample gives around 170,000 clones in total; about three quarters of them show up just once. The ten largest clones capture roughly 1.4% of the sample.

The cohort was made up of 666 healthy bone marrow donors. All cohort members were sampled while nominally healthy, although unrecorded immune exposures were likely present. The donor tested CMV seronegative, placing the donor among the roughly 350 seronegative members of the cohort. Every donor gave a peripheral blood sample, and the peripheral blood mononuclear cells from that sample were used for TCR beta sequencing. The Qiagen DNeasy Blood Extraction Kit was used to extract genomic DNA from the blood cell samples. This TCR was sampled from a man aged 18-30 years in good health and CMV-seronegative. Recombination joined TRBV4-3 with TRBJ2-7, with 7 junctional bases fitting TRBD1. The source material was PBMCs. The DNA is TGCGCCAGCAGCCAAGTACCAGGGGGTGGATTCTACGAGCAGTACTTC. The resulting protein is CASSQVPGGGFYEQYF.